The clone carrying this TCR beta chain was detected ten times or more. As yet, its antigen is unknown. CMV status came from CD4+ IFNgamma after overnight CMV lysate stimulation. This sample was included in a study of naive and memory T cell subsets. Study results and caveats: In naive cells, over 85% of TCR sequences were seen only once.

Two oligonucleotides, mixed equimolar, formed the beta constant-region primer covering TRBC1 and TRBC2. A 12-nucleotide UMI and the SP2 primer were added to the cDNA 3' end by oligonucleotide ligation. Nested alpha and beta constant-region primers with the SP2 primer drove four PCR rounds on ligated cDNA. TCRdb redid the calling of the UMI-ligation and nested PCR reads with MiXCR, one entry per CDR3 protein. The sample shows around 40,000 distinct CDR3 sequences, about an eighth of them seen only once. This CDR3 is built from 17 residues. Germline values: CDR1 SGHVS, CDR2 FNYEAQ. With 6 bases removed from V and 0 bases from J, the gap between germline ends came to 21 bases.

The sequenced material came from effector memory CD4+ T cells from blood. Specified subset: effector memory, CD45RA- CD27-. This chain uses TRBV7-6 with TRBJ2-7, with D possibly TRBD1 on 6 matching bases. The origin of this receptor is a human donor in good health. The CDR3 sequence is CASRLTLQGIGSYEQYF. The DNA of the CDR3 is TGTGCCAGCAGACTCACCCTACAGGGAATAGGCTCCTACGAGCAGTACTTC. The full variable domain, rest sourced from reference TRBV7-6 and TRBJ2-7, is GAGVSQSPRYKVTKRGQDVALRCDPISGHVSLYWYRQALGQGPEFLTYFNYEAQQDKSGLPNDRFSAERPEGSISTLTIQRTEQRDSAMYRCASRLTLQGIGSYEQYFGPGTRLTVT.